This entry lists 27 T cell receptor beta chains sequenced from one sample in a study of T cells in Graves' hyperthyroidism and ophthalmopathy. Using RNA transcripts as the source, TCR beta CDR3 regions were amplified. Using the HTBI primer set, a first-round RT-PCR was run on the TCR CDR3. TCRdb independently ran MiXCR on the multiplex PCR reads; one entry per CDR3 protein. The data contain roughly 580,000 distinct CDR3 sequences, more than 11% of them seen just once; the ten biggest clones take up approximately 5.7%. The sequenced material came from blood. The receptors were gathered from a woman aged 25-40 years with Graves' hyperthyroidism that later progressed to Graves' ophthalmopathy.

The chain has TRBV6-7 and TRBJ1-5; a weak D match, TRBD1 (6 bases). TRBV6-7 is given ORF status, its function remaining uncertain. Trimming removed 0 bases from V and 5 bases from J, with 8 bases in between. The CDR3 is 14 amino acids. CDR3 coding DNA: TGTGCCAGCAGTTACTCCGAGGGGGATCAGCCCCAGCATTTT. Residues: CASSYSEGDQPQHF.

This clonotype was counted many times. The chain employs TRBV2 and TRBJ1-2, with a tentative D call TRBD1 (5 bases). Trimming cost V 4 bases and J 6 bases, with 12 bases left between them. The germline gives CDR1 SNHLY, CDR2 FYNNEI. This CDR3 comprises 13 residues. The CDR3 sequence: CASSGEAGNGYTF. In nucleotides, the CDR3 is TGTGCCAGCAGTGGTGAGGCAGGGAATGGCTACACCTTC. Based on the CDR3 plus reference TRBV2 and TRBJ1-2, the full variable domain is EPEVTQTPSHQVTQMGQEVILRCVPISNHLYFYWYRQILGQKVEFLVSFYNNEISEKSEIFDDQFSVERPDGSNFTLKIRSTKLEDSAMYFCASSGEAGNGYTFGSGTRLTVV.

This clonotype was detected many times. This chain links TRBV6-5 with TRBJ1-4; 7 nucleotides line up with TRBD1. The V gene end was trimmed by 0 bases and the J gene end by 2 bases; junction bases not matched to a gene: 6. This CDR3 comprises 17 residues. The germline V gene encodes CDR1 MNHEY and CDR2 SVGAGI. The CDR3 sequence: CASSYSIPGGTNEKLFF. The CDR3, as DNA: TGTGCCAGCAGTTACTCCATCCCAGGGGGGACTAATGAAAAACTGTTTTTT.

This clonotype was recorded many times. The V gene is TRBV20-1, the J gene TRBJ2-1; weak D call: TRBD2 (5 bases). With 0 bases removed from V and 0 bases from J, the gap between germline ends came to 9 bases. This CDR3 is 15 amino acids long. Germline lookup yields CDR1 DFQATT and CDR2 SNEGSKA (reference sequence). CDR3 protein: CSARDGRLSYNEQFF. CDR3 coding DNA: TGCAGTGCTAGAGATGGGAGACTCTCCTACAATGAGCAGTTCTTC.

This clonotype was detected many times. The chain carries TRBV9 and TRBJ2-7, with D uncertain. CDR3 length equals 14 residues. Germline loops: CDR1 SGDLS, CDR2 YYNGEE. V lost 2 bases and J 6 bases, leaving 15 bases between the germline ends. CDR3 sequence (DNA): TGTGCCAGCAGCGTGGACCCCTTCCCATCCGAGCAGTACTTC. This sequence encodes CASSVDPFPSEQYF.

This rearrangement joins TRBV6-2 or TRBV6-3 to TRBJ1-2; D might be TRBD1 (5 bases). The CDR3 contains 18 residues. Looked up from germline, CDR1 is MNHEY and CDR2 is SVGEGT. Trimming removed 3 bases at V and 5 bases at J, with 25 bases between. Here the CDR3 reads CASSYRRGRSEGSYGYTF. In DNA, the CDR3 is TGTGCCAGCAGTTATCGGAGGGGCAGGTCGGAAGGCAGTTATGGCTACACCTTC.

This clonotype was seen a few times. The chain is built from TRBV6-5 and TRBJ2-2; D remains ambiguous. The germline CDR1 and CDR2 sequences are MNHEY and SVGAGI. The V end lost 2 bases, the J end lost 1 base, and 5 bases lay between the germline ends. The CDR3 runs to 14 residues. CDR3 DNA: TGTGCCAGCAGTTACGGGGAGAACACCGGGGAGCTGTTTTTT. This translates into CASSYGENTGELFF.

The table lists this clonotype with many counts. The chain couples TRBV6-5 to TRBJ1-2, with a tentative D call TRBD1 (5 bases). The germline CDR1 and CDR2 sequences are MNHEY and SVGAGI. The CDR3 is made up of 13 amino acids. V gave up 0 bases and J gave up 8 bases, with 10 bases separating them. CDR3 coding DNA: TGTGCCAGCAGTTACTCTATCAGGGACGGCTACACCTTC. This encodes CASSYSIRDGYTF.

This clonotype was picked up many times. The V gene is TRBV7-2, the J gene TRBJ1-4; the match to TRBD1 covers 10 bases. Losses at the gene ends were 5 bases for V and 6 bases for J; bases not matched to a gene: 3. This CDR3 spans 14 amino acids. The germline V gene encodes CDR1 SGHTA and CDR2 FQGNSA. DNA for the CDR3: TGTGCCAGCAGCCGGGACAGGGGAGATGAAAAACTGTTTTTT. Its translation is CASSRDRGDEKLFF.

The table lists this clonotype with many counts. J is TRBJ2-1 and V is TRBV2; D is unclear. This CDR3 has 12 amino acids. The germline V gene encodes CDR1 SNHLY and CDR2 FYNNEI. The germline V and J ends were trimmed by 4 bases and 9 bases, with 10 bases remaining between them. The chain's CDR3 is CASSVSVGEQFF. The CDR3 bases are TGTGCCAGCAGTGTATCGGTGGGTGAGCAGTTCTTC.

This clonotype has only a few counts. The V call is TRBV12-3 or TRBV12-4, the J call TRBJ2-2, with 12 bases that match TRBD2. V lost 5 bases and J lost 6; bases outside the gene matches: 7. The length of the CDR3 is 16 residues. The CDR3 DNA reads TGTGCCAGCAGTCCCCGACTAGCGGGAGTTTCCGGGGAGCTGTTTTTT. Protein product: CASSPRLAGVSGELFF.

This clonotype turned up a few times. The rearrangement links TRBV14 to TRBJ1-2; a weak D match, TRBD1 (5 bases). This CDR3 is 13 amino acids long. Per germline, CDR1 SGHDN and CDR2 FVKESK. Trimming took 4 bases from V and 3 from J, leaving 9 bases between them. In DNA, the CDR3 is TGTGCCAGCAGCCTGGGACCACACTATGGCTACACCTTC. Amino acid sequence: CASSLGPHYGYTF.

This clonotype was found a few times. The CDR3 spells CSVSEGGVWRGNEQFF. The DNA of the CDR3 is TGCAGCGTTTCGGAAGGGGGTGTTTGGAGGGGGAATGAGCAGTTCTTC. The chain recombines TRBV29-1 with TRBJ2-1; either TRBD1 or TRBD2 may supply D (6 bases each). V lost 5 bases and J lost 7, with 24 bases in between. The CDR3 length is 16 residues. Germline V gene sequence: CDR1 SQVTM, CDR2 ANQGSEA.

This clonotype was counted at least ten times. V gene TRBV19 combines with J gene TRBJ2-2; TRBD2 matches at 14 bases. V shed 7 bases, J shed 4 bases, and the junction held 11 bases outside the gene matches. The CDR3 is made up of 18 amino acids. Looked up from germline, CDR1 is LNHDA and CDR2 is SQIVND (reference sequence). In nucleotides, the CDR3 is TGTGCCAGTACCATACCGGGACTAGCGGGAGATGGCACCGGGGAGCTGTTTTTT. Its translation: CASTIPGLAGDGTGELFF.

This clonotype was seen a single time. As the CDR3 is not closed by the conserved phenylalanine or tryptophan, this likely results from a read error. The J gene is TRBJ2-7, the V gene TRBV4-2, with 9 bases aligning to TRBD1. The germline gives CDR1 LGHNA, CDR2 YNFKEQ. The V and J ends lost 6 bases and 0 bases, in that order; junction bases with no gene match: 3. The CDR3 is 14 amino acids. The CDR3: CASRGQGGSYEQYL. CDR3 DNA sequence: TGTGCCAGCAGGGGACAGGGTGGCTCCTACGAGCAGTACCTC.

This clonotype came up many times. The rearrangement links TRBV5-1 to TRBJ2-2; TRBD1 or TRBD2 may be the D gene (5 bases each). Trimming shortened V by 2 bases and J by 2 bases, and 13 bases separated the two germline ends. The CDR3 sequence is 16 residues long. The germline V gene has CDR1 SGHRS and CDR2 YFSETQ. The CDR3 DNA follows: TGCGCCAGCAGCTTCTCCGGGACGGACAACACCGGGGAGCTGTTTTTT. This encodes CASSFSGTDNTGELFF.

The rearrangement links TRBV5-5 to TRBJ2-5, with TRBD2 matching 8 bases. CDR1 is SGHKS, CDR2 YYEKEE, per germline (reference sequence). Unmatched junction bases numbered 11, after V lost 5 bases and J lost 2 bases. The CDR3 covers 16 residues. CDR3 sequence: CASSRGGARVQETQYF. The CDR3 DNA follows: TGTGCCAGCAGTCGGGGGGGGGCGAGGGTACAAGAGACCCAGTACTTC.

There are many counts of this clonotype. The chain joins TRBV13 to TRBJ1-2; possible D gene TRBD1, 5 bases. V was trimmed by 5 bases and J by 4 bases, leaving 20 bases between them. The CDR3 extends over 16 amino acids. CDR1 is PRHDT and CDR2 is FYEKMQ in the germline V gene (reference sequence). Here the CDR3 reads CASSLTATGTAYGYTF. CDR3 coding DNA: TGTGCCAGCAGCCTAACAGCCACCGGGACGGCCTATGGCTACACCTTC.

Ten or more counts support this clonotype. The rearrangement uses TRBV28 and TRBJ1-1; 7 bases map to TRBD1. J lost 7 bases, V lost 2 bases, and 4 bases had no gene match. The CDR3 is 13 amino acids. Germline values: CDR1 MDHEN, CDR2 SYDVKM. CDR3 sequence: CASSLGTALEAFF. CDR3 DNA sequence: TGTGCCAGCAGTTTAGGGACAGCCCTTGAAGCTTTCTTT. Together with reference TRBV28 and TRBJ1-1, the CDR3 gives the full variable domain: DVKVTQSSRYLVKRTGEKVFLECVQDMDHENMFWYRQDPGLGLRLIYFSYDVKMKEKGDIPEGYSVSREKKERFSLILESASTNQTSMYLCASSLGTALEAFFGQGTRLTVV.

This clonotype was picked up many times. This rearrangement joins TRBV28 to TRBJ2-1; D call uncertain. The CDR3 is made up of 13 amino acids. Germline-derived CDR1 and CDR2 are MDHEN and SYDVKM. Deletions cut 4 bases from V and 6 bases from J, with 10 bases between. CDR3 sequence reads: CASSSPTRNEQFF. CDR3 in DNA: TGTGCCAGCAGTTCACCCACTCGCAATGAGCAGTTCTTC.

This chain joins TRBV19 and TRBJ2-7, with 10 bases fitting TRBD1. The germline V gene has CDR1 LNHDA and CDR2 SQIVND (reference sequence). Germline trimming cut 5 bases from V and 1 base from J; bases unmatched to any gene: 8. The CDR3 is 16 amino acids. CDR3 nucleotides: TGTGCCAGTAGTTGGAGCTCGGGACAGGGGTCCTACGAGCAGTACTTC. Residues: CASSWSSGQGSYEQYF.

The V and J genes are TRBV5-4 and TRBJ2-7; D possibly corresponds to TRBD1 (6 bases). Germline V lookup: CDR1 SGHNT, CDR2 YYREEE (reference sequence). The CDR3 is 11 residues long. V was trimmed by 5 bases and J by 6 bases, leaving 9 bases between them. The CDR3 region has the DNA TGTGCCAGCAGAAGGGGGATCGAGCAGTACTTC. The encoded protein is CASRRGIEQYF.

This clonotype has at least ten counts. The rearrangement links TRBV20-1 to TRBJ2-7, with D tentatively TRBD1 or TRBD2 (5 bases each). Germline loops: CDR1 DFQATT, CDR2 SNEGSKA (reference sequence). V dropped 3 bases and J dropped 3 bases, with 21 bases sitting between them. This CDR3 region has 16 residues. The CDR3 DNA sequence: TGCAGTGCTAGTTATTTCGGAGGCAGGGATGACTACGAGCAGTACTTC. It translates to CSASYFGGRDDYEQYF.

At least ten counts were recorded for this clonotype. The V and J genes are TRBV10-3 and TRBJ2-3; no reliable D call. Trimming cost V 4 bases and J 4 bases, with 9 bases left between them. This CDR3 spans 13 amino acids. Germline V gene lookup returns CDR1 ENHRY and CDR2 SYGVKD. The CDR3 here is CAISVGGADTQYF. DNA for the CDR3: TGTGCCATCAGTGTGGGTGGGGCAGATACGCAGTATTTT.

This clonotype was observed a handful of times. The gene calls are TRBV19 and TRBJ2-5; 10 bases are a match to TRBD1. J was trimmed by 4 bases and V by 4 bases; bases with no gene match: 6. The CDR3 is made up of 15 amino acids. Germline loops: CDR1 LNHDA, CDR2 SQIVND (reference sequence). DNA of the CDR3: TGTGCCAGTAGTAGACCGGGACAGGGGACAGAGACCCAGTACTTC. Its protein is CASSRPGQGTETQYF.

In its sample, this clonotype was seen many times. V is TRBV27 and J is TRBJ1-1; tentatively, D is TRBD1 (5 bases). Germline CDR1 MNHEY, CDR2 SMNVEV (reference sequence). This CDR3 spans 15 amino acids. V was cut by 6 bases and J by 1 base, with 15 bases left in between. The CDR3 here is CASSPQGGPNTEAFF. DNA for the CDR3: TGTGCCAGCAGCCCTCAGGGAGGTCCGAACACTGAAGCTTTCTTT.

This clonotype showed up many times. The J gene is TRBJ1-2, the V gene TRBV7-8; TRBD1 might be the D (6 bases). The CDR3 contains 12 residues. Between the trimmed V and J ends, which lost 5 bases and 6 bases, there was a span of 10 bases. CDR1 is SGHVS, CDR2 FQNEAQ, per germline. CDR3 bases: TGTGCCAGCAGCGGGCACAGGGATGGCTACACCTTC. Amino acids: CASSGHRDGYTF.